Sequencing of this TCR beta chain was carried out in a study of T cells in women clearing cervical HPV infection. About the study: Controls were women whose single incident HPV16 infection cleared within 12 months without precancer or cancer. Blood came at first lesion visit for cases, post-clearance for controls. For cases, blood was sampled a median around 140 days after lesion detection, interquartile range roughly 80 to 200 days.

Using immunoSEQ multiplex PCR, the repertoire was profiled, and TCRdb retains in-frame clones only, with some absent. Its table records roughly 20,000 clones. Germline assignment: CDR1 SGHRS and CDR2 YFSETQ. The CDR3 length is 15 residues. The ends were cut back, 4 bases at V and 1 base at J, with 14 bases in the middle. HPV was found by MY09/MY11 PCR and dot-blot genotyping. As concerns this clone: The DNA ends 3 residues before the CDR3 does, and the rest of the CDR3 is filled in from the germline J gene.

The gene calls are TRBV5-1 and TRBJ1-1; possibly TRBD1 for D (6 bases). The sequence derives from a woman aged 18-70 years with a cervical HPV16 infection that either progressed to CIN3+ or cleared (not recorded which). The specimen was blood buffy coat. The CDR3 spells CASSPGGGGNTEAFF. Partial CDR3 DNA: TGCGCCAGCAGCCCGGGTGGAGGGGGGAACACTGAA.